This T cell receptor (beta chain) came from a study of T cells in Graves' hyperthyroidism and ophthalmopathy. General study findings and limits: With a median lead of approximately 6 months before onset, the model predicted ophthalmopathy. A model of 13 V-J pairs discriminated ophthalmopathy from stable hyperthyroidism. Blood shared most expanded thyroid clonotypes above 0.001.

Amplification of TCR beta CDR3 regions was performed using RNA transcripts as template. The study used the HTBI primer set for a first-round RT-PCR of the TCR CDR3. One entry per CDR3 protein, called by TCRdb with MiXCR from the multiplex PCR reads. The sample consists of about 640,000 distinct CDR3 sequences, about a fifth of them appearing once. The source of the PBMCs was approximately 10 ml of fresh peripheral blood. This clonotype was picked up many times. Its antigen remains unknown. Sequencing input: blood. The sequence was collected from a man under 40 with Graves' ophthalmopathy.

Here the CDR3 DNA reads TGCAGTGCTAGGGCGGGAGGGGATGACAATGAGCAGTTCTTC. Its protein is CSARAGGDDNEQFF. The rearrangement uses TRBV20-1 and TRBJ2-1; 9 bases are a match to TRBD2. In germline, CDR1 is DFQATT, CDR2 SNEGSKA (reference sequence). The V segment lost 3 bases and the J segment 5 bases; nucleotides outside the gene matches: 5. The CDR3 covers 14 residues.